This T cell receptor (beta chain) derives from a study of CD8 T cells in Susac syndrome. V gave up 5 bases and J gave up 8 bases, with 18 bases separating them. Germline V gives CDR1 DFQATT, CDR2 SNEGSKA (reference sequence). This CDR3 has 14 amino acids. RNA, at about 0.45 to 1 ug, was reverse transcribed with random hexamers. Amplification of the TCR beta CDR3 was carried out by immunoSEQ multiplex PCR, which spanned a total of 54 Vbeta and 13 Jbeta segments. TCRdb used MiXCR to reprocess the immunoSEQ multiplex PCR reads, holding one entry per CDR3 protein. The table has some 150,000 distinct CDR3 sequences, about 94% seen once. The patients who served as multiple sclerosis controls were treatment-naive and had stable or active relapsing-remitting disease that fulfilled the revised McDonald criteria. The authors negatively isolated CD8+ and CD4+ T cells and FACS-enriched TEMRA cells.

The origin of this receptor is a human donor with multiple sclerosis. The V and J genes are TRBV20-1 and TRBJ1-4; D is undetermined. The sample taken for sequencing was CD8+ T cells from PBMCs. CDR3 DNA sequence: TGCAGTGCTCCCCTCGAAGCGCCTTGGGAAAAACTGTTTTTT. Its protein product is CSAPLEAPWEKLFF.